These 18 T cell receptor beta chains were sequenced from one sample in a study of T cells in Graves' hyperthyroidism and ophthalmopathy. The CDR3 regions of TCR beta were amplified from RNA transcripts. HTBI primers were used for first-round RT-PCR of the TCR CDR3. TCRdb called the multiplex PCR reads again in MiXCR, with one record for every CDR3 protein. The data show about 290,000 distinct CDR3 sequences, about 13% seen once. Specimen: blood. All receptors come from a woman between 40 and 55 years old with Graves' hyperthyroidism.

This clonotype has at least ten counts. The CDR3 loop is CATSDPGQGKRHEQFF. In DNA form, the CDR3 reads TGTGCCACCAGTGATCCCGGACAGGGAAAACGCCATGAGCAGTTCTTC. The gene calls are TRBV24-1 and TRBJ2-1; TRBD1 aligns across 8 bases. The CDR3 loop spans 16 amino acids. In germline, CDR1 is KGHDR, CDR2 SFDVKD. After removal of 3 bases from V and 8 bases from J, the junction contained 11 bases not matched to a gene.

This clonotype was seen at least ten times. DNA of the CDR3: TGTGCCAGCAGTTTAGGGCAGTCCCCCTATGGCTACACCTTC. This translates into CASSLGQSPYGYTF. The chain carries TRBV12-3 or TRBV12-4 and TRBJ1-2; unclear D gene. CDR3 size: 14 residues. Trimming removed 1 base from V and 4 bases from J, with 10 bases in between.

This clonotype was observed at least ten times. The chain joins TRBV20-1 to TRBJ2-7; 9 bases map to TRBD2. Germline V gives CDR1 DFQATT, CDR2 SNEGSKA (reference sequence). Trimming cost V 1 base and J 2 bases; bases outside gene matches: 6. This CDR3 has 15 residues. CDR3 loop: CSARGGRAITYEQYF. The CDR3 region has the DNA TGCAGTGCTAGAGGCGGGAGGGCCATAACCTACGAGCAGTACTTC.

CDR3 bases: TGTGCCAGCAGTTACTACGGCGGGAGTAGGAATGAGCAGTTCTTC. Translation gives CASSYYGGSRNEQFF. The V call is TRBV6-6, the J call TRBJ2-1; 7 bases are shared with TRBD2. The V and J ends lost 1 base and 7 bases, in that order; junction bases with no gene match: 7. CDR1 is MNHNY, CDR2 SVGAGI, per germline (reference sequence). This CDR3 has 15 residues.

This clonotype was seen only a few times. This chain uses TRBV15 with TRBJ2-7; the D gene is possibly TRBD1 (6 bases). The V and J ends lost 0 bases and 5 bases respectively, with 11 bases between them. Germline loops: CDR1 LNHNV, CDR2 YYDKDF (reference sequence). This CDR3 region has 14 residues. The CDR3 DNA reads TGTGCCACCAGCAGAGAGCTCAGGGGACACGAGCAGTACTTC. Translation gives CATSRELRGHEQYF.

This clonotype was counted many times. The chain combines TRBV20-1 with TRBJ2-1; possible D gene TRBD2, 7 bases. Trimming pared 4 bases from V and 7 bases from J, leaving 17 bases between. Germline lookup yields CDR1 DFQATT and CDR2 SNEGSKA (reference sequence). The CDR3 has 14 residues. The chain's CDR3 is CSAKGPEGGNEQFF. CDR3 nucleotides: TGCAGTGCTAAGGGTCCGGAGGGGGGGAATGAGCAGTTCTTC.

The chain recombines TRBV28 with TRBJ1-5; 12 bases agree with TRBD1. Losses at the gene ends were 7 bases for V and 6 bases for J; bases not matched to a gene: 7. Germline CDR1 reads MDHEN; CDR2 reads SYDVKM. This CDR3 comprises 15 residues. Here the CDR3 reads CASNPGQGAIQPQHF. DNA of the CDR3: TGTGCCAGCAACCCGGGACAGGGGGCGATTCAGCCCCAGCATTTT.

This clonotype was seen at least ten times. This chain connects TRBV5-1 to TRBJ1-5, with a weak D call TRBD1 (5 bases). Trimming took off 5 bases at V and 8 bases at J, with 14 bases between the two ends. Germline CDR1 is SGHRS and CDR2 is YFSETQ. This CDR3 contains 13 residues. The CDR3 DNA follows: TGCGCCAGCAGAGGGACTGACCGAGAGCCCCAGCATTTT. Its protein is CASRGTDREPQHF.

This clonotype has at least ten counts. The junction does not match germline at one end; this may be a read error. The chain couples TRBV10-3 to TRBJ2-5; no firm D call. The CDR3 is made up of 11 amino acids. Germline V gene sequence: CDR1 ENHRY, CDR2 SYGVKD. Here the CDR3 DNA reads TGTGCCATCAGTGATTCGACGACCCACCACTTC. Its protein product is CAISDSTTHHF.

As concerns this clonotype: At one of its ends the junction is not consistent with the germline gene, which may arise from a read error. The J gene is TRBJ2-5, the V gene TRBV6-1, with 7 bases matching TRBD1. CDR3 size: 15 residues. Germline assignment: CDR1 MNHNS and CDR2 SASEGT. The CDR3 loop reads CASSEPTGLQETQYF. In DNA, the CDR3 is TGTGCCAGCAGTGAGCCGACAGGGTTGCAAGAAACCCAGTACTTC.

This clonotype was seen ten or more times. The CDR3 coding sequence is TGTGCCAGCAGTGATGGTCTCGACTATGGCTACACCTTC. Translation: CASSDGLDYGYTF. The V and J genes are TRBV2 and TRBJ1-2, with no clear D. Germline V lookup: CDR1 SNHLY, CDR2 FYNNEI. V was shortened by 3 bases and J by 3 bases, with 8 bases between the two germline ends. This CDR3 has 13 residues.

V gene TRBV6-4 combines with J gene TRBJ2-2, with D maybe TRBD2 (6 bases). V lost 4 bases and J 1 base, leaving 10 bases between the germline ends. Germline V lookup: CDR1 MRHNA, CDR2 SNTAGT. CDR3 length: 15 amino acids. CDR3 protein: CASSVMGGNTGELFF. The CDR3 bases are TGTGCCAGCAGTGTGATGGGGGGGAACACCGGGGAGCTGTTTTTT.

This clonotype was seen a few times. V and J are TRBV6-1 and TRBJ1-6, with 9 nucleotides matching TRBD1. The J segment lost 10 bases and the V segment lost 5 bases, leaving 9 bases of the junction unmatched. CDR3 length: 15 amino acids. From germline, CDR1 is MNHNS and CDR2 SASEGT. CDR3 nucleotides: TGTGCCAGCAGTAGCGCCGGGACAGGGTTATCACCCCTCCACTTT. Amino acid sequence: CASSSAGTGLSPLHF.

This clonotype was seen many times. CDR3 amino acids: CASSYSGTGELFF. CDR3 bases: TGTGCCAGCAGTTATAGCGGCACCGGGGAGCTGTTTTTT. The V gene is TRBV6-2 or TRBV6-3, the J gene TRBJ2-2, with TRBD2 as a possible D gene (6 bases). Germline assignment: CDR1 MNHEY and CDR2 SVGEGT. The V end lost 3 bases, the J end lost 4 bases, and 6 bases lay between the germline ends. The CDR3 length is 13 residues.

Regarding this clonotype: With a much larger clone just one base away, this may be a read error. The rearrangement joins TRBV24-1 to TRBJ2-1; the match to TRBD1 covers 7 bases. Germline V gene data show CDR1 as KGHDR and CDR2 as SFDVKD. The CDR3 consists of 16 residues. CDR3 sequence (DNA): TGTGCCACCAGTGATTTCCGACAGGGATCCTACAATGAGCAGTCCTTC. Its translation: CATSDFRQGSYNEQSF.

V is TRBV6-1 and J is TRBJ2-1; 8 nucleotides align to TRBD2. The CDR3 contains 15 residues. V shed 2 bases, J shed 4 bases, and the junction held 4 bases outside the gene matches. Germline V gene lookup returns CDR1 MNHNS and CDR2 SASEGT. This CDR3 is CASSEMSGSYNEQFF. The DNA of the CDR3 is TGTGCCAGCAGTGAAATGAGCGGGAGTTACAATGAGCAGTTCTTC.

This clonotype has only a few counts. The chain joins TRBV19 to TRBJ1-6; tentative D call: TRBD1 (5 bases). The V gene's germline CDR1 is LNHDA and CDR2 SQIVND (reference sequence). V gave up 5 bases and J gave up 8 bases, with 19 bases separating them. The CDR3 contains 16 residues. The CDR3 sequence: CASSLPTRGRDSPLHF. CDR3 nucleotide sequence: TGTGCCAGTAGTCTCCCCACCCGGGGGAGGGATTCACCCCTCCACTTT.

This clonotype was observed many times. The V call is TRBV28, the J call TRBJ1-5, with a weak D call TRBD1 (5 bases). Per the germline V gene, CDR1 is MDHEN and CDR2 is SYDVKM. The CDR3 runs 15 residues. The V and J ends lost 6 bases and 5 bases respectively, with 17 bases between them. The CDR3 nucleotides are TGTGCCAGCAGGGGGACGCTCGCCCCCGATCAGCCCCAGCATTTT. It specifies CASRGTLAPDQPQHF.